Below are 12 T cell receptor beta chains sequenced from a single sample in a study of control samples from healthy donors and cancer patients. Assay: immunoSEQ multiplex PCR; the TCRdb copy retains only in-frame clones and omits some. The sample records over 150,000 clones, approximately 96% being singletons. Material: blood. Receptor source: a man between 35 and 55 years old in good health.

This chain connects TRBV5-1 to TRBJ1-2, with D uncertain. The CDR3 sequence is 13 residues long. The V end was cut by 4 bases, the J end by 1 base, with 8 bases between. Per germline, CDR1 SGHRS and CDR2 YFSETQ. CDR3 coding DNA: TGCGCCAGCAGCCCACTCCTTAACTATGGCTACACCTTC. This sequence encodes CASSPLLNYGYTF. The whole variable domain, filled in from reference TRBV5-1 and TRBJ1-2, reads KAGVTQTPRYLIKTRGQQVTLSCSPISGHRSVSWYQQTPGQGLQFLFEYFSETQRNKGNFPGRFSGRQFSNSRSEMNVSTLELGDSALYLCASSPLLNYGYTFGSGTRLTVV.

This chain uses TRBV6-5 with TRBJ1-2, with D possibly matching TRBD1 (5 bases). Germline lookup yields CDR1 MNHEY and CDR2 SVGAGI. V dropped 6 bases and J dropped 0 bases, with 11 bases sitting between them. The CDR3 has 14 amino acids. CDR3 amino acids: CASSPGTANYGYTF. The CDR3 nucleotides are TGTGCCAGCAGCCCCGGGACGGCTAACTATGGCTACACCTTC.

V and J are TRBV23-1 and TRBJ1-2, with TRBD1 identical over 8 bases. TRBV23-1 is labeled an ORF, and its function is uncertain. This CDR3 spans 16 amino acids. V shed 6 bases and J 7 bases; nucleotides not matched to a gene: 16. The CDR3 nucleotides read TGCGCCAGCAGCCGCCCCCCGGGACAGGAGCGACGTGGCTACACCTTC. This gives the protein CASSRPPGQERRGYTF.

The V call is TRBV7-9, the J call TRBJ1-1, with 7 bases fitting TRBD1. The germline V gene encodes CDR1 SEHNR and CDR2 FQNEAQ (reference sequence). V shed 5 bases, J shed 6 bases, and the junction held 6 bases outside the gene matches. This CDR3 region has 13 residues. The CDR3 is CASSDRQGAEAFF. The CDR3 DNA reads TGTGCCAGCAGCGACCGACAGGGAGCTGAAGCTTTCTTT.

This clone appeared once. V usage is TRBV27 and J usage is TRBJ2-2, with TRBD2 as a possible D gene (6 bases). There are 14 residues in the CDR3. CDR1 and CDR2 from the germline V gene are MNHEY and SMNVEV (reference sequence). V dropped 9 bases and J dropped 0 bases, with 11 bases sitting between them. The DNA of the CDR3 is TGTGCCAGTTATCCGGGAGCGAACACCGGGGAGCTGTTTTTT. It is translated as CASYPGANTGELFF.

The table lists this clone with a count of one. The CDR3: CASSFGTEAFF. The CDR3 DNA is TGTGCCAGCAGTTTCGGTACTGAAGCTTTCTTT. The rearrangement joins TRBV27 to TRBJ1-1; no clear D. CDR3 length: 11 amino acids. CDR1 and CDR2 from the germline V gene are MNHEY and SMNVEV (reference sequence). Deletions cut 3 bases from V and 5 bases from J, with 4 bases between.

The chain is built from TRBV28 and TRBJ1-5, with D uncertain. This CDR3 comprises 14 residues. Trimming pared 2 bases from V and 7 bases from J, leaving 12 bases between. Germline V lookup: CDR1 MDHEN, CDR2 SYDVKM. The CDR3, as DNA: TGTGCCAGCAGTTTAACTTCCGGGATCCAGCCCCAGCATTTT. This gives the protein CASSLTSGIQPQHF.

The V and J genes are TRBV28 and TRBJ1-4; no firm D call. Trimming stripped 5 bases from V and 3 bases from J, with 19 bases between. The length of the CDR3 is 17 residues. Per the germline V gene, CDR1 is MDHEN and CDR2 is SYDVKM. DNA for the CDR3: TGTGCCAGCAGTATTTCAGCAGGTCCATTATCTAATGAAAAACTGTTTTTT. It encodes CASSISAGPLSNEKLFF. Supplemented by reference TRBV28 and TRBJ1-4, the full variable domain reads DVKVTQSSRYLVKRTGEKVFLECVQDMDHENMFWYRQDPGLGLRLIYFSYDVKMKEKGDIPEGYSVSREKKERFSLILESASTNQTSMYLCASSISAGPLSNEKLFFGSGTQLSVL.

The table lists this clone with a few counts. The chain has TRBV6-1 and TRBJ1-6, with unresolved D. The germline V gene has CDR1 MNHNS and CDR2 SASEGT. The CDR3 has 16 amino acids. V was pared by 2 bases and J by 7 bases, with 15 bases between. CDR3 sequence: CASSETSKGGNSPLHF. In nucleotides, the CDR3 is TGTGCCAGCAGTGAAACATCAAAGGGAGGGAATTCACCCCTCCACTTT.

The gene calls are TRBV4-1 and TRBJ1-1; TRBD1 matches at 8 bases. Germline loops: CDR1 MGHRA, CDR2 YSYEKL. V dropped 6 bases and J dropped 0; count of bases not matched to a gene: 9. The CDR3 is 16 residues long. The CDR3 sequence: CASRPQGAGLNTEAFF. As DNA, the CDR3 is TGCGCCAGCAGACCCCAGGGGGCTGGGCTGAACACTGAAGCTTTCTTT.

The chain joins TRBV5-1 to TRBJ1-3; D unresolved. V gave up 4 bases and J gave up 4 bases, with 12 bases separating them. Germline CDR1 reads SGHRS; CDR2 reads YFSETQ. The CDR3 totals 14 residues. The CDR3 DNA is TGCGCCAGCAGCGAAGGGCTATCCGGAAACACCATATATTTT. This gives the protein CASSEGLSGNTIYF.

This clone was counted between two and nine times. The chain links TRBV29-1 to TRBJ1-1; possibly TRBD1 for D (6 bases). This CDR3 is built from 14 residues. The V gene's germline CDR1 is SQVTM and CDR2 ANQGSEA. With 5 bases removed from V and 0 bases from J, the gap between germline ends came to 13 bases. The CDR3 DNA reads as TGCAGCGTTCCCGGGGGGGGGCTGAACACTGAAGCTTTCTTT. Encoded protein: CSVPGGGLNTEAFF.